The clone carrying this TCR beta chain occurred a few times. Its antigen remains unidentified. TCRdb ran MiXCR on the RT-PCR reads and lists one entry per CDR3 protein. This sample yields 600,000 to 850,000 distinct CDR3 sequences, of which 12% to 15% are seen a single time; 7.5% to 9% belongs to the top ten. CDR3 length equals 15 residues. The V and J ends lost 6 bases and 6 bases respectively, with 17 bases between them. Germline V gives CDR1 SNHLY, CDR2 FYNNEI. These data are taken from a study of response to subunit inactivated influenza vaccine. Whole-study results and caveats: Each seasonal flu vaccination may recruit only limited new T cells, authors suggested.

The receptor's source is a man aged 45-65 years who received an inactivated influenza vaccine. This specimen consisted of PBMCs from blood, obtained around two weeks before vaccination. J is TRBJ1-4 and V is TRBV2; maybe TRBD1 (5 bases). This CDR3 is CASRATATRHEKLFF. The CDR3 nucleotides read TGTGCCAGCAGGGCGACAGCCACGAGGCATGAAAAACTGTTTTTT.